This TCR beta chain appears in the sequencing data of a study of cytomegalovirus exposure and HLA in healthy donors. Germline V gives CDR1 SGHTA, CDR2 FQGNSA. CDR3 length equals 15 residues. The J segment lost 9 bases and the V segment lost 5 bases, leaving 10 bases of the junction unmatched. General study results and limits: Earlier analysis found most TCR beta V segments productive about 87% or about 30% of the time. A later analysis linked a missense DCLRE1C variant to TCR beta V- and J-gene trimming.

PCR primers comprised 60 Vbeta and 13 Jbeta primers. The authors' processing: An analysis that came later counted tens of millions of unique TCR beta chains, approximately 10 million shared. Sequencing used immunoSEQ multiplex PCR; TCRdb keeps in-frame clones, though not all of them. V and J calls and clone size come straight from that table; D and trimming were deduced from the DNA. The sample lists 140,000 or so clones, about 74% occurring once. On this clone: No antigen is known for it.

The chain links TRBV7-2 to TRBJ2-7, with 13 bases that match TRBD2. This sequence originates from a man in his late teens or twenties in good health and CMV-seropositive. Sequencing input: PBMCs. CDR3 DNA sequence: TGTGCCAGCAGCCTCAAACTAGCGGGGGGGCAACGGCAGTACTTC. Translating gives CASSLKLAGGQRQYF.